One TCR beta chain is described in this entry. No antigen is known for it. This sample was taken from a study of regulatory T cells in long-lasting Graves disease. Regarding the study as a whole: Gene preferences differed: TRBV28, TRBJ1-2, TRBJ2-5 in persistent cases.

Time point defined: persistent/refractory GD, antithyroid drugs over 5 years with positive TRAb. Generation of the TCR library employed RNA extracted from PBMCs. The diagnosis of Graves' disease used American Thyroid Association guidelines. An endocrinology unit in Xi'an, China, supplied the patients. Researchers made TCR beta libraries by using iRepertoire HTBI primers and running Arm-PCR on CDR3 regions. Using its own MiXCR run on the multiplex PCR reads, TCRdb lists one record per CDR3 protein. This sample has 400,000 to 500,000 distinct CDR3 sequences; under 25% occur once, and the top ten carry less than 9%. The CDR3 loop spans 23 amino acids. CDR1 and CDR2 (germline): LNHDA, SQIVND (reference sequence). Unmatched junction bases numbered 24, after V lost 2 bases and J lost 1 base.

V is TRBV19 and J is TRBJ2-2; TRBD1 matches 8 bases. Sequenced material: peripheral blood mononuclear cells (PBMCs), taken when the disease was refractory, from a patient treated with antithyroid drugs. The sequence was obtained from a female donor with Graves disease. CDR3 sequence (DNA): TGTGCCAGTAGTATAATCGGGACAGGCGAGGCGGGCGGCCGGACGAGGAACACCGGGGAGCTGTTTTTT. This sequence encodes CASSIIGTGEAGGRTRNTGELFF.